The clone carrying this T cell receptor beta chain was seen only a few times. TCRdb called the RT-PCR reads again in MiXCR, with one record for every CDR3 protein. The sample lists roughly 200,000 distinct CDR3 sequences; less than 50% were seen once. This sample is drawn from a study of patients and donors after allogeneic stem cell transplantation. After removal of 5 bases from V and 3 bases from J, the junction contained 4 bases not matched to a gene. This CDR3 is 14 amino acids long. Germline CDR1 MNHEY, CDR2 SMNVEV (reference sequence). Sequences were obtained from blood, either unsorted or a sorted T cell fraction (not recorded which). This chain links TRBV27 with TRBJ2-7, with TRBD2 identical over 10 bases. This TCR was recovered from a human donor who was either an allogeneic HSCT recipient or a stem cell or donor lymphocyte infusion donor (not recorded which). It is not recorded whose cells these are; they may come from a transplant donor. CDR3 coding DNA: TGTGCCAGCAGTCCTCGGACTAGCGGCTACGAGCAGTACTTC. Its translation: CASSPRTSGYEQYF.